Listed below are T cell receptor beta chains from one sample, sequenced in a study of T cell repertoires and leukemia-associated antigens. TCRdb passed the 5' RACE reads through MiXCR, listing each CDR3 protein once. The table has approximately 12,000 distinct CDR3 sequences, about 41% seen once; the top ten hold about 35%. These receptors have no known antigen. The sample comprised CD3+ T cells sorted from blood and cultured. These receptors all come from a female donor in good health. The CDR3 runs from the conserved cysteine through the conserved F or W. The D gene is left open where the match is weak. Size values are once, few and many counts, or a class for expanded clones, and some rows have none.

TRBJ2-5,-,TRBV12-3/TRBV12-4,TRBD2,CASSLGVLAGVPQETQYF,TGTGCCAGCAGTTTAGGGGTACTAGCGGGAGTTCCCCAAGAGACCCAGTACTTC
TRBJ1-3,-,TRBV20-1,-,CSARDPTAGNTIYF,TGCAGTGCTAGAGATCCGACGGCTGGAAACACCATATATTTT
TRBJ2-1,medium-sized,TRBV20-1,-,CSARDRAKPYNEQFF,TGCAGTGCTAGAGATCGAGCGAAACCCTACAATGAGCAGTTCTTC
TRBJ2-7,few,TRBV12-3/TRBV12-4,-,CASSLSLLADRSYEQYF,TGTGCCAGCAGTTTATCTCTGTTGGCGGACCGTTCCTACGAGCAGTACTTC
TRBJ2-1,many,TRBV5-1,TRBD2,CASSVAGPSYNEQFF,TGCGCCAGCAGCGTAGCGGGTCCTTCCTACAATGAGCAGTTCTTC
TRBJ1-5,few,TRBV20-1,TRBD1,CSARDMGQGYGQPQHF,TGCAGTGCTAGGGATATGGGACAGGGATATGGACAGCCCCAGCATTTT
TRBJ2-7,once,TRBV20-1,TRBD2,CSARDPTSGYEQYF,TGCAGTGCTAGAGATCCGACTAGCGGCTACGAGCAGTACTTC
TRBJ2-5,many,TRBV20-1,-,CSVQTPDSNQETQYF,TGCAGTGTTCAGACCCCCGACAGTAACCAAGAGACCCAGTACTTC
TRBJ2-3,many,TRBV7-2,TRBD2,CASSLVLGLVAGRDTQYF,TGTGCCAGCAGCTTGGTTCTAGGACTCGTAGCGGGGCGGGATACGCAGTATTTT
TRBJ1-2,-,TRBV6-6,-,CASSYVGDNGYTF,TGTGCCAGCAGTTACGTTGGGGACAATGGCTACACCTTC
TRBJ2-1,once,TRBV20-1,TRBD2,CSARALLNSGAQFF,TGCAGTGCTAGAGCGCTCCTCAATAGCGGGGCGCAGTTCTTC
TRBJ1-5,-,TRBV25-1,-,CASSGTGNSSQPQHF,TGTGCCAGCAGTGGGACGGGGAATAGTAGTCAGCCCCAGCATTTT
TRBJ2-7,medium-sized,TRBV5-1,TRBD1,CASSLDRGPSYEQYF,TGCGCCAGCAGCTTGGACAGGGGGCCCTCCTACGAGCAGTACTTC
TRBJ2-3,many,TRBV4-2,TRBD1,CASSQGGTGGEGTQYF,TGTGCCAGCAGCCAAGGAGGGACAGGGGGAGAAGGTACGCAGTATTTT
TRBJ2-1,medium-sized,TRBV9,-,CASSHHFLTGTGDNEQFF,TGTGCCAGCAGCCACCACTTCCTAACCGGGACTGGGGACAATGAGCAGTTCTTC
TRBJ2-1,-,TRBV5-5,TRBD2,CASSIGTSGNEQFF,TGTGCCAGCAGCATCGGGACTAGCGGCAATGAGCAGTTCTTC
TRBJ2-2,many,TRBV4-1,-,CASSQESPLDANTGELFF,TGCGCCAGCAGCCAAGAATCCCCTCTAGACGCGAACACCGGGGAGCTGTTTTTT
TRBJ2-7,medium-sized,TRBV4-2,TRBD2,CASSQEPSGSYEQYF,TGTGCCAGCAGCCAAGAGCCTAGCGGGAGTTACGAGCAGTACTTC
TRBJ2-2,medium-sized,TRBV5-6,-,CASSLVGGTGELFF,TGTGCCAGCAGCTTGGTAGGTGGGACCGGGGAGCTGTTTTTT
TRBJ2-1,-,TRBV15,-,CATSSDNSSSHNEQFF,TGTGCGACCAGCAGTGATAACAGCTCCTCTCACAATGAGCAGTTCTTC
TRBJ2-5,-,TRBV20-1,-,CSAEGSSSSKEAQYF,TGCAGTGCCGAGGGGTCTAGCTCCTCCAAAGAGGCCCAGTACTTC
TRBJ1-5,-,TRBV12-3/TRBV12-4,TRBD1,CASSFGTGGSTQHF,TGTGCCAGCAGTTTTGGGACAGGGGGGTCGACCCAGCATTTT
TRBJ2-1,many,TRBV7-2,TRBD2,CASSSLYSGMDNEQFF,TGTGCCAGCAGCTCCCTATATAGCGGGATGGACAATGAGCAGTTCTTC
TRBJ1-2,-,TRBV14,TRBD1,CASSQDPGGVYGYTF,TGTGCCAGCAGCCAAGATCCAGGGGGCGTCTATGGCTACACCTTC
TRBJ2-1,-,TRBV5-1,-,CASSLGLANGQFF,TGCGCCAGCAGCTTGGGGCTAGCAAATGGGCAGTTCTTC
TRBJ2-3,many,TRBV7-6,TRBD2,CASSPIAGTADTQYF,TGTGCCAGCAGCCCTATAGCGGGAACGGCAGATACGCAGTATTTT
TRBJ2-7,-,TRBV18,-,CASSPGEIYEQYF,TGTGCCAGCTCACCGGGTGAAATCTACGAGCAGTACTTC
TRBJ2-3,many,TRBV5-5,TRBD1,CASSRTGFTDTQYF,TGTGCCAGCAGCAGGACAGGGTTCACAGATACGCAGTATTTT
TRBJ2-1,once,TRBV7-9,-,CASSMSGNEQFF,TGTGCCAGCAGTATGAGTGGCAATGAGCAGTTCTTC
TRBJ2-7,many,TRBV28,-,CASSLLRKYEQYF,TGTGCCAGCAGTTTATTAAGGAAGTACGAGCAGTACTTC
TRBJ2-3,-,TRBV7-3,-,CASSLRQGETDSQYF,TGTGCCAGCAGCCTCAGGCAGGGAGAAACAGATTCGCAGTATTTT
TRBJ2-5,medium-sized,TRBV6-5,-,CASSSIGKQGNQETQYF,TGTGCCAGCAGTTCGATCGGAAAACAGGGAAACCAAGAGACCCAGTACTTC
TRBJ1-6,few,TRBV7-2,-,CASSSQVGAVNSPLHF,TGTGCCAGCAGCTCCCAAGTAGGGGCGGTTAATTCACCCCTCCACTTT
TRBJ2-1,large,TRBV5-1,TRBD1,CASSGEQGARSNEQFF,TGCGCCAGCAGCGGAGAACAGGGGGCGAGATCTAATGAGCAGTTCTTC
TRBJ2-5,-,TRBV9,TRBD2,CASGSLAGGETQYF,TGTGCCAGCGGATCACTGGCGGGGGGGGAGACCCAGTACTTC
TRBJ2-7,-,TRBV5-4,TRBD2,CASSLDSGSYYEQYF,TGTGCCAGCAGCTTGGATAGCGGGAGTTACTACGAGCAGTACTTC
TRBJ2-2,large,TRBV28,-,CASSFSANTGELFF,TGTGCCAGCAGTTTTTCAGCGAACACCGGGGAGCTGTTTTTT
TRBJ2-3,medium-sized,TRBV7-2,TRBD2,CASSQRGLSTDTQYF,TGTGCCAGCAGCCAGCGGGGGCTAAGCACAGATACGCAGTATTTT
TRBJ1-2,-,TRBV12-3/TRBV12-4,TRBD1,CASSLVRDRSSGYTF,TGTGCCAGCAGTTTAGTACGGGACAGGTCCTCTGGCTACACCTTC
TRBJ2-7,many,TRBV10-3,TRBD2,CAIRGLAGGGYEQYF,TGTGCCATCAGGGGACTAGCGGGAGGGGGCTACGAGCAGTACTTC
TRBJ2-7,-,TRBV6-5,-,CTSRHTTEAEYF,TGTACCAGCAGGCACACAACAGAGGCCGAGTACTTC
TRBJ2-7,-,TRBV29-1,-,CSVDGGAGYEQYF,TGCAGCGTTGATGGAGGGGCCGGGTACGAGCAGTACTTC
TRBJ1-4,-,TRBV5-1,TRBD1,CASSSGQRSEKLFF,TGCGCCAGCAGCTCGGGACAGAGGAGTGAAAAACTGTTTTTT
TRBJ2-7,few,TRBV5-1,TRBD1,CASSSAGTGSLVQYF,TGCGCCAGCAGCTCGGCCGGGACAGGGTCCTTGGTGCAGTACTTC
TRBJ2-1,-,TRBV10-3,-,CAISESRNEQFF,TGTGCCATCAGTGAGTCGCGGAATGAGCAGTTCTTC
TRBJ2-3,-,TRBV29-1,TRBD2,CSVALAGVSTDTQYF,TGCAGCGTTGCTCTAGCGGGAGTTTCGACAGATACGCAGTATTTT
TRBJ2-1,medium-sized,TRBV29-1,TRBD2,CSARVPAGVIVNEQFF,TGCAGCGCCAGAGTACCAGCGGGAGTTATAGTTAATGAGCAGTTCTTC
TRBJ2-1,many,TRBV6-2/TRBV6-3,-,CASSYWFAAQSSNEQFF,TGTGCCAGCAGTTACTGGTTTGCCGCGCAGTCCTCCAATGAGCAGTTCTTC
TRBJ1-4,many,TRBV5-1,-,CASRLQGREGKLFF,TGCGCCAGCAGGCTACAGGGAAGGGAAGGAAAACTGTTTTTT
TRBJ2-5,-,TRBV6-5,-,CASSYTEQETQYF,TGTGCCAGCAGTTACACGGAACAAGAGACCCAGTACTTC